This T cell receptor (beta chain) stems from a study of blood T cell repertoires in COVID-19. Turning to the study itself: Collection of acute and convalescent COVID-19 samples took place in the United States, Italy and Spain. PBMCs, B-cell-depleted T cells, or T cells were the source of the cDNA or gDNA that made up the material.

Clones were read by immunoSEQ multiplex PCR, and TCRdb kept only the in-frame ones, dropping some. Of 340,000 or so clones in the sample, 80% to 90% were seen once. Individuals aged about 18 to 95 years were recruited from about two dozen US areas. Material for sequencing was PBMCs or T cells enriched from blood (not recorded which). The TCR sequence derives from a woman in her thirties or forties with acute COVID-19.

The CDR3 DNA follows: TGTGCCAGCAGTTACGGAGGGAGAACTAATGAAAAACTGTTTTTT. Protein: CASSYGGRTNEKLFF. This chain connects TRBV6-2 or TRBV6-3 to TRBJ1-4; D ambiguous. CDR1 is MNHEY, CDR2 SVGEGT, per germline. V was cut by 2 bases and J by 1 base, with 8 bases left in between. The CDR3 contains 15 residues.